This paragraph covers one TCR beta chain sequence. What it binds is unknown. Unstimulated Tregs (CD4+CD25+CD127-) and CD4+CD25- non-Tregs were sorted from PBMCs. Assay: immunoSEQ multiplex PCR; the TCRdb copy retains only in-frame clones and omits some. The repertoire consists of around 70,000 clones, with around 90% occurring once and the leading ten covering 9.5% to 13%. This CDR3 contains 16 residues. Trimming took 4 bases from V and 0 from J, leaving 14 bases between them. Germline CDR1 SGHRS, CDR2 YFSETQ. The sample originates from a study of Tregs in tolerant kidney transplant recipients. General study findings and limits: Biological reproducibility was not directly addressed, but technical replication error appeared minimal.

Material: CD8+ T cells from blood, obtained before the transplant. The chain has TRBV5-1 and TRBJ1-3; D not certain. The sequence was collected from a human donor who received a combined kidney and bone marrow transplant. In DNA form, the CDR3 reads TGCGCCAGCAGCCGGAAGCTAGGCGTCTCTGGAAACACCATATATTTT. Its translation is CASSRKLGVSGNTIYF.